This T cell receptor beta chain was identified during a study of T cell changes during pregnancy in multiple sclerosis. The germline V gene encodes CDR1 MDHEN and CDR2 SYDVKM. The CDR3 spans 13 residues. J was trimmed by 4 bases and V by 6 bases; bases with no gene match: 6. Libraries were prepared by immunoSEQ multiplex PCR; TCRdb keeps only in-frame clonotypes and omits some of them. The sample records some 100,000 clones, about 90% being singletons. The receptor was derived from a female donor with multiple sclerosis, enrolled in a pregnancy study. The source was peripheral blood, collected after pregnancy. The V gene is TRBV28, the J gene TRBJ2-7; 7 positions match TRBD1. The CDR3 sequence: CASSWDSSYEQYF. The CDR3 coding sequence is TGTGCCAGCAGCTGGGACAGTTCTTACGAGCAGTACTTC.